A selection of T cell receptor beta chains follows, all from one sample in a study of blood T cells in healthy people across ages. A single record per CDR3 protein comes from TCRdb applying MiXCR to the 5' RACE reads. The profile shows approximately 940,000 distinct CDR3 sequences, approximately 49% of them singletons. The sequencing input was blood. Receptor source: a man aged 30 to 45 in good health. Each CDR3 is given with its conserved first and last residue. The order of the fields is J gene, clone size, V gene, D gene, CDR3 DNA, CDR3 protein. The D gene is left open where the match is weak. The listing skips clone size in some rows; elsewhere it reads once, few, many or a size class.

TRBJ2-1 | few | TRBV10-3 | TRBD2 | TGTGCCACGGCGGGACTAGCGAACAATGAGCAGTTCTTC | CATAGLANNEQFF
TRBJ2-7 | NA | TRBV7-9 | TRBD2 | TGTGCCAGCAGCTGGCGGACTAGCGGGGGGAGGACCTACAATGAGCAGTACTTC | CASSWRTSGGRTYNEQYF
TRBJ1-6 | NA | TRBV5-1 | NA | TGCGCCAGCAGCTTGGGAAGAACAGGACTGAATTCACCCCTCCACTTT | CASSLGRTGLNSPLHF
TRBJ2-2 | NA | TRBV10-3 | TRBD2 | TGTGCCATCAGTCCGGGACTAGCGGGGGCGAACACCGGGGAGCTGTTTTTT | CAISPGLAGANTGELFF
TRBJ1-5 | NA | TRBV6-5 | NA | TGTGCCAGCAGTACGGGACCGAGCAATCAGCCCCAGCATTTT | CASSTGPSNQPQHF
TRBJ1-4 | NA | TRBV28 | NA | TGTGCCAGCAGTTCCCCGGCCACTGCTAATGAAAAACTGTTTTTT | CASSSPATANEKLFF
TRBJ2-2 | NA | TRBV20-1 | NA | TGCAGTGCTAGCTTCGGCGGTCCGAACACCGGGGAGCTGTTTTTT | CSASFGGPNTGELFF
TRBJ2-3 | NA | TRBV29-1 | NA | TGCAGCGTAGGAGGGACAGCCTACACAGATACGCAGTATTTT | CSVGGTAYTDTQYF
TRBJ2-3 | NA | TRBV15 | NA | TGTGCCACCAGCAGAGTACTAGCAGATACGCAGTATTTT | CATSRVLADTQYF
TRBJ2-7 | few | TRBV29-1 | TRBD1 | TGCAGCGTGGTGCGGGACAGGAGCTCCTACGAGCAGTACTTC | CSVVRDRSSYEQYF
TRBJ1-1 | few | TRBV27 | TRBD1 | TGTGCCAGCACCGCAACAGGGGAGGAAGCTTTCTTT | CASTATGEEAFF
TRBJ1-1 | NA | TRBV4-1 | NA | TGCGCCAGCAGCCAAGTCAGGGGCTCGAACACTGAAGCTTTCTTT | CASSQVRGSNTEAFF
TRBJ1-6 | NA | TRBV6-1 | NA | TGTGCCAGCAGCCCGGACAGTTTGGCTCGGAGCTCCTATAATTCACCCCTCCACTTT | CASSPDSLARSSYNSPLHF
TRBJ1-5 | NA | TRBV5-1 | NA | TGCGCCAGCAGCTTGGGGCCAGAGAATAGCAATCAGCCCCAGCATTTT | CASSLGPENSNQPQHF
TRBJ1-2 | NA | TRBV28 | NA | TGTGCCAGCCGCGAGGGACAAGACGCGCGGGGCTACACCTTC | CASREGQDARGYTF
TRBJ1-1 | NA | TRBV28 | TRBD1 | TGTGCCAGCAATTTCGACAGGGGGCTGGGGACTGCGAACACTGAAGCTTTCTTT | CASNFDRGLGTANTEAFF
TRBJ2-7 | few | TRBV7-2 | NA | TGTGCCAGCAGCTTAGCGGGCCGAACGGGCTACGAGCAGTACTTC | CASSLAGRTGYEQYF
TRBJ1-1 | few | TRBV6-5 | TRBD1 | TGTGCCAGCAGTTTAGCCCAGGGGGTCATGAACACTGAAGCTTTCTTT | CASSLAQGVMNTEAFF
TRBJ1-4 | NA | TRBV25-1 | NA | TGTGCCAGCCGCGGTTTTGGGGGTGAAAAACTGTTTTTT | CASRGFGGEKLFF
TRBJ1-5 | once | TRBV29-1 | TRBD1 | TGCAGCGTCGCTACGGACAGGGGTCGGCCCCAGCATTTT | CSVATDRGRPQHF
TRBJ1-2 | NA | TRBV9 | TRBD1 | TGTGCCAGCAGCGACGACAGGGTTCAGGGCTACACCTTC | CASSDDRVQGYTF
TRBJ1-5 | few | TRBV15 | NA | TGTGCCACCAGCAGAGGGGGGAAACAGCCCCAGCATTTT | CATSRGGKQPQHF